This TCR beta chain was found in a study of T cell responses to AZD1222 COVID-19 vaccine. General study findings and limits: Without day 14 samples, only post-peak T cell repertoires were studied.

As concerns this clone: The target antigen is unknown.

Sequencing was performed with immunoSEQ multiplex PCR; in TCRdb, only in-frame clones are kept and a portion is missing. The table shows around 84,000 clones, with roughly 90% occurring only once. The sample here was peripheral blood, taken on day 0 of AZD1222 vaccination. The receptor was derived from an adult in good health.

The CDR3 DNA reads TGTGCCACCAGCAGAGACGCAGGACTCGGGAAGCAGTTCTTC. Residues: CATSRDAGLGKQFF. The chain employs TRBV15 and TRBJ2-1, with D possibly TRBD2 on 5 matching bases. V lost 0 bases and J lost 11, with 14 bases in between. The CDR3 has 14 residues. Germline-derived CDR1 and CDR2 are LNHNV and YYDKDF (reference sequence).